This T cell receptor beta chain was captured by sequencing in a study of radiation and T cells in renal cell carcinoma. Study conclusions and caveats: Pretreatment tumor biopsies were lacking, so baseline clonotypes are unknown. Top 100 clonotypes averaged about 54% in irradiated versus about 45% in nephrectomy-only tumors. Dominant CDR3 motifs were more common in irradiated tumors than controls.

The germline CDR1 and CDR2 sequences are SGHDT and YYEEEE. This CDR3 has 14 amino acids. The germline V and J ends were trimmed by 3 bases and 3 bases, with 11 bases remaining between them. Sample treatment: 15 Gy SBRT to primary tumor, nephrectomy 4 weeks later. Clear cell pathology was present in this patient's renal cell carcinoma. This clone has more than one count but fewer than ten. Its target is not known. The protocol was immunoSEQ multiplex PCR, while the TCRdb copy is restricted to in-frame clones and leaves out a portion. The data show some 15,000 clones, 50% seen once. This chain connects TRBV5-6 to TRBJ2-3; tentative D call: TRBD1 (6 bases). This sample comprised tumor tissue, obtained from a patient whose treatment included radiotherapy and nephrectomy. The TCR comes from a woman aged 55 to 70 with renal cell carcinoma. For the CDR3, the DNA is TGTGCCAGCAGCTCACTACAGGGAACAGATACGCAGTATTTT. This encodes CASSSLQGTDTQYF.